A single TCR beta chain is shown here with its context. The data were taken from a study of preoperative IRX-2 immunotherapy in early breast cancer. Treatment defined: preoperative locoregional IRX-2 cytokine immunotherapy. This phase Ib study tested locoregional IRX-2 cytokine immunotherapy given before surgery. The table came from immunoSEQ multiplex PCR; TCRdb's copy has only in-frame clones and leaves some out. The table records over 30,000 clones, under 90% of them present only once. V was trimmed by 6 bases and J by 6 bases, leaving 21 bases between them. Germline CDR1 is MNHGY and CDR2 is SAAAGT. The CDR3 loop spans 16 amino acids.

The chain has TRBV6-8 and TRBJ2-1; D may be TRBD2 (6 bases). This receptor was taken from a human donor with breast cancer. The specimen was tumor tissue, collected after IRX-2 immunotherapy. The CDR3 region has the DNA TGTGCCAGCAGACGGGGTGAGACTAGGGGTATCAATGAGCAGTTCTTC. It is translated as CASRRGETRGINEQFF.